Each of the 9 T cell receptor beta chains below was sequenced from the same sample in a study of blood T cell repertoires in COVID-19. Generated by immunoSEQ multiplex PCR, the TCRdb table keeps only in-frame clones and is missing some. The data show about 250,000 clones, around 88% seen once. The sequenced sample was peripheral blood. These receptor sequences come from a woman at least 80 years old with COVID-19, enrolled during active disease.

The chain has TRBV5-1 and TRBJ1-6; no firm D call. Germline CDR1 reads SGHRS; CDR2 reads YFSETQ. The ends were cut back, 0 bases at V and 7 bases at J, with 8 bases in the middle. This CDR3 is built from 14 residues. As DNA, the CDR3 is TGCGCCAGCAGCTTGGGTGCAGAAAATTCACCCCTCCACTTT. This sequence encodes CASSLGAENSPLHF.

The chain links TRBV2 to TRBJ2-3; 7 bases map to TRBD2. V was clipped by 7 bases and J by 1 base; unmatched bases: 5. Per the germline V gene, CDR1 is SNHLY and CDR2 is FYNNEI. This CDR3 contains 14 residues. This CDR3 reads CASNKAGGTDTQYF. CDR3 coding DNA: TGTGCCAGCAACAAGGCGGGGGGCACAGATACGCAGTATTTT.

The V and J genes are TRBV5-1 and TRBJ1-1; 7 nucleotides line up with TRBD1. V shed 3 bases, J shed 2 bases, and the junction held 10 bases outside the gene matches. The germline V gene encodes CDR1 SGHRS and CDR2 YFSETQ. CDR3 size: 16 residues. DNA for the CDR3: TGCGCCAGCAGCTATAGGACAGGATCGTACAACACTGAAGCTTTCTTT. This sequence encodes CASSYRTGSYNTEAFF.

The rearrangement uses TRBV7-9 and TRBJ1-1; no reliable D call. Trimming pared 5 bases from V and 1 base from J, leaving 8 bases between. The CDR3 has 13 amino acids. The germline V gene encodes CDR1 SEHNR and CDR2 FQNEAQ (reference sequence). The CDR3 spells CASSTGWNTEAFF. The CDR3 DNA sequence: TGTGCCAGCAGCACGGGTTGGAACACTGAAGCTTTCTTT.

CDR3 sequence: CASSRWDRGTSGANVLTF. For the CDR3, the DNA is TGTGCCAGCAGCCGTTGGGACAGGGGAACCTCTGGGGCCAACGTCCTGACTTTC. J is TRBJ2-6 and V is TRBV3-1 (or the pseudogene TRBV3-2), with 10 positions matching TRBD1. The CDR3 runs to 18 residues. The trim removed 4 bases at V and 0 bases at J, leaving 6 bases unmatched. The germline V gene has CDR1 LGHDT and CDR2 YNNKEL (reference sequence).

The V gene is TRBV5-1, the J gene TRBJ2-7, with 7 bases matching TRBD1. Germline loops: CDR1 SGHRS, CDR2 YFSETQ. The trim removed 4 bases at V and 6 bases at J, leaving 13 bases unmatched. The CDR3 is made up of 15 amino acids. The CDR3 bases are TGCGCCAGCAGCACAGTGACAGGGTCCCCTGGCGAGCAGTACTTC. This sequence encodes CASSTVTGSPGEQYF.

With respect to this clone: Other DNA variants within this sample encode the same CDR3. This rearrangement joins TRBV5-1 to TRBJ2-3; D is perhaps TRBD2 (6 bases). Trimming stripped 0 bases from V and 1 base from J, with 9 bases between. The V gene's germline CDR1 is SGHRS and CDR2 YFSETQ. The CDR3 runs 15 residues. The CDR3 nucleotides read TGCGCCAGCAGCTTGGACGGAGGGGGCACAGATACGCAGTATTTT. It codes for CASSLDGGGTDTQYF.

The chain has TRBV25-1 and TRBJ1-6; TRBD1 might be the D (6 bases). This CDR3 is 13 amino acids long. The V gene's germline CDR1 is MGHDK and CDR2 SYGVNS. The V end was cut by 10 bases, the J end by 8 bases, with 15 bases between. The CDR3 loop reads CATAEGGDSPLHF. DNA for the CDR3: TGTGCCACCGCCGAAGGGGGGGATTCACCCCTCCACTTT.

This chain uses TRBV6-6 with TRBJ1-3; unclear D gene. Germline assignment: CDR1 MNHNY and CDR2 SVGAGI (reference sequence). Between the trimmed V and J ends, which lost 6 bases and 4 bases, there was a span of 13 bases. The CDR3 extends over 14 amino acids. For the CDR3, the DNA is TGTGCCAGCAGGGCCCCGGGGAGGGGAAACACCATATATTTT. Translating it yields CASRAPGRGNTIYF.